Below are 6 T cell receptor beta chains sequenced from a single sample in a study of PD-1 blockade in classical Hodgkin lymphoma. Brentuximab vedotin exposure varied, and every patient relapsed after autologous stem cell transplantation. Libraries were prepared by immunoSEQ multiplex PCR; TCRdb keeps only in-frame clonotypes and omits some of them. The sample contains about 40,000 clones, about 89% of which appear only once. The sequenced sample was peripheral blood mononuclear cells (PBMCs), obtained at baseline. The receptors stem from a human donor with classical Hodgkin lymphoma.

This chain uses TRBV28 with TRBJ1-3, with D hard to call. Per germline, CDR1 MDHEN and CDR2 SYDVKM. This CDR3 is built from 16 residues. With 3 bases removed from V and 0 bases from J, the gap between germline ends came to 12 bases. In nucleotides, the CDR3 is TGTGCCAGCAGTTTTTGGGCCGCCGGCTCTGGAAACACCATATATTTT. It specifies CASSFWAAGSGNTIYF.

Regarding this clone: The same CDR3 arises from other DNA sequences in this sample as well. The genes are TRBV6-1 and TRBJ1-6, with 7 bases lining up with TRBD1. Germline CDR1 is MNHNS and CDR2 is SASEGT. The CDR3 has 13 amino acids. V shed 6 bases, J shed 7 bases, and the junction held 3 bases outside the gene matches. The CDR3 reads CASRDRENSPLHF. As DNA, the CDR3 is TGTGCCAGCAGAGACAGGGAGAATTCACCCCTCCACTTT.

This chain connects TRBV7-9 to TRBJ2-5; 7 nucleotides match TRBD1. V was pared by 0 bases and J by 14 bases, with 18 bases of the junction left unmatched. The length of the CDR3 is 16 residues. Germline CDR1 reads SEHNR; CDR2 reads FQNEAQ (reference sequence). The chain's CDR3 is CASSLAPNFLRTGLYF. The DNA for the CDR3 is TGTGCCAGCAGCTTAGCTCCCAATTTTCTCCGGACAGGATTATACTTC. The full variable domain, in which reference TRBV7-9 and TRBJ2-5 provide the parts outside the CDR3, is DTGVSQNPRHKITKRGQNVTFRCDPISEHNRLYWYRQTLGQGPEFLTYFQNEAQLEKSRLLSDRFSAERPKGSFSTLEIQRTEQGDSAMYLCASSLAPNFLRTGLYFGPGTRLLVL.

The chain has TRBV2 and TRBJ1-2; D uncertain. This CDR3 has 15 residues. The V gene lost 5 bases and the J gene lost 1 base, with 14 bases spanning the gap. The V gene's germline CDR1 is SNHLY and CDR2 FYNNEI. The CDR3 DNA follows: TGTGCCAGCAGTCCCCGTGGGCTGGTTAACTATGGCTACACCTTC. Translated: CASSPRGLVNYGYTF.

The rearrangement joins TRBV7-8 to TRBJ2-3, with a tentative D call TRBD2 (5 bases). CDR1 and CDR2 from the germline V gene are SGHVS and FQNEAQ. Trimming shortened V by 0 bases and J by 2 bases, and 6 bases separated the two germline ends. The length of the CDR3 is 14 residues. In DNA form, the CDR3 reads TGTGCCAGCAGCTTAGCGAGGGCCACAGATACGCAGTATTTT. This encodes CASSLARATDTQYF.

This rearrangement joins TRBV9 to TRBJ1-3; 10 bases are shared with TRBD1. The V and J ends lost 8 bases and 2 bases, in that order; junction bases with no gene match: 4. The CDR3 loop spans 14 amino acids. Germline lookup yields CDR1 SGDLS and CDR2 YYNGEE. The CDR3 DNA reads TGTGCCAGGCTCGGACAGGGGGCTGGAAACACCATATATTTT. It codes for CARLGQGAGNTIYF.